The source of this T cell receptor (beta chain) is a study of blood T cell repertoires in COVID-19. For the study at large: The United States, Italy and Spain provided the acute and convalescent COVID-19 samples. Sources were T cells, B-cell-depleted T cells, or PBMCs; the material itself was cDNA or gDNA.

The assay was immunoSEQ multiplex PCR, and TCRdb's table has in-frame clones only and misses some. The table lists more than 200,000 clones, over 70% of them singletons, with 7.9% in the top ten. Sequenced input: peripheral blood. The TCR comes from a woman at least 80 years old with acute or convalescent COVID-19.

DNA of the CDR3: TGTGCCAGTAGTTTTACCGGGACAGACTCTGGAAACACCATATATTTT. Amino acids: CASSFTGTDSGNTIYF. V usage is TRBV19 and J usage is TRBJ1-3; 7 bases agree with TRBD1. Germline trimming cut 5 bases from V and 0 bases from J; bases unmatched to any gene: 7. Germline CDR1 reads LNHDA; CDR2 reads SQIVND (reference sequence). The CDR3 consists of 16 residues. The complete variable domain, with remaining parts taken from reference TRBV19 and TRBJ1-3, reads DGGITQSPKYLFRKEGQNVTLSCEQNLNHDAMYWYRQDPGQGLRLIYYSQIVNDFQKGDIAEGYSVSREKKESFPLTVTSAQKNPTAFYLCASSFTGTDSGNTIYFGEGSWLTVV.